Each of the 30 T cell receptor beta chains below was sequenced from the same sample in a study of blood T cells in healthy people across ages. A sample-barcoded 5' primer and a J-beta primer mix were used in a second PCR of roughly 7 to 11 cycles. Via MiXCR, TCRdb re-called the 5' RACE reads, giving one row per CDR3 protein. The top ten clones hold approximately 7.7% of a sample with about 1.7 million distinct CDR3 sequences, roughly 30% of them seen once. The sequenced sample was blood. Receptor source: a woman in her twenties or thirties in good health.

Regarding this clonotype: The junction departs from germline at one end; a sequencing error may be responsible. The chain carries TRBV7-2 and TRBJ2-1, with no clear D. Germline V gene data show CDR1 as SGHTA and CDR2 as FQGNSA. This CDR3 region has 14 residues. DNA of the CDR3: TGTGCCGGCAGCCCAAGGCGGACCAAAAATGAGCAGTTCTTC. Protein sequence: CAGSPRRTKNEQFF.

The genes are TRBV30 and TRBJ2-3; D unresolved. V lost 1 base and J 6 bases, leaving 11 bases between the germline ends. The CDR3 loop spans 13 amino acids. From germline, CDR1 is GTSNPN and CDR2 SVGIG (reference sequence). CDR3 protein: CAWSANDGDTQYF. The DNA for the CDR3 is TGTGCCTGGAGTGCTAACGACGGTGATACGCAGTATTTT.

This clonotype came up many times. The V gene is TRBV20-1, the J gene TRBJ2-7, with TRBD2 identical over 8 bases. Germline V gene sequence: CDR1 DFQATT, CDR2 SNEGSKA (reference sequence). This CDR3 region has 14 residues. After removal of 7 bases from V and 0 bases from J, the junction contained 8 bases not matched to a gene. The CDR3 spells CSVAPTSVSYEQYF. CDR3 coding DNA: TGCAGTGTAGCTCCGACTAGCGTCTCCTACGAGCAGTACTTC.

This clonotype was observed at least ten times. The V and J genes are TRBV15 and TRBJ2-1; D not certain. The CDR3 contains 12 residues. From germline, CDR1 is LNHNV and CDR2 YYDKDF (reference sequence). V lost 0 bases and J lost 6, with 3 bases in between. The CDR3, as DNA: TGTGCCACCAGCAGAGATTTCAATGAGCAGTTCTTC. Translated, it gives CATSRDFNEQFF.

This clonotype was counted ten times or more. The chain joins TRBV9 to TRBJ2-1; no definite D call. Trimming stripped 0 bases from V and 3 bases from J, with 7 bases between. The CDR3 is 14 residues long. Germline values: CDR1 SGDLS, CDR2 YYNGEE. The CDR3 sequence is CASSVEYDYNEQFF. In DNA, the CDR3 is TGTGCCAGCAGCGTAGAGTATGACTACAATGAGCAGTTCTTC.

The chain carries TRBV11-2 and TRBJ2-5; D is possibly TRBD2 (7 bases). The CDR3 has 17 residues. Between the trimmed V and J ends, which lost 1 base and 4 bases, there was a span of 19 bases. Germline V gene lookup returns CDR1 SGHAT and CDR2 FQNNGV. The CDR3 DNA reads TGTGCCAGCAGCTTAGGTGTTCGAGGGGGGGACGGAGAGACCCAGTACTTC. This gives the protein CASSLGVRGGDGETQYF. Together with reference TRBV11-2 and TRBJ2-5, the CDR3 gives the full variable domain: EAGVAQSPRYKIIEKRQSVAFWCNPISGHATLYWYQQILGQGPKLLIQFQNNGVVDDSQLPKDRFSAERLKGVDSTLKIQPAKLEDSAVYLCASSLGVRGGDGETQYFGPGTRLLVL.

This clonotype was recorded at least ten times. V and J are TRBV5-1 and TRBJ2-7, with D possibly TRBD2 on 5 matching bases. The CDR3 contains 17 residues. Between the trimmed V and J ends, which lost 0 bases and 0 bases, there was a span of 16 bases. The germline V gene has CDR1 SGHRS and CDR2 YFSETQ. The CDR3 reads CASSLGVGGFSSYEQYF. The CDR3 nucleotides are TGCGCCAGCAGCTTGGGGGTTGGAGGTTTCTCCTCCTACGAGCAGTACTTC.

This clonotype was counted many times. The chain carries TRBV12-3 or TRBV12-4 and TRBJ2-1; D possibly corresponds to TRBD2 (6 bases). The V and J ends lost 4 bases and 7 bases respectively, with 14 bases between them. The CDR3 has 14 residues. The CDR3: CASSSGDPGNEQFF. In nucleotides, the CDR3 is TGTGCCAGCAGTTCGGGGGACCCGGGGAATGAGCAGTTCTTC.

This chain connects TRBV20-1 to TRBJ2-3, with unresolved D. The length of the CDR3 is 13 residues. Germline V gene lookup returns CDR1 DFQATT and CDR2 SNEGSKA (reference sequence). V was shortened by 0 bases and J by 4 bases, with 8 bases between the two germline ends. The chain's CDR3 is CSAREPPADTQYF. CDR3 sequence (DNA): TGCAGTGCTAGAGAACCCCCTGCAGATACGCAGTATTTT.

The rearrangement joins TRBV5-1 to TRBJ2-7; a possible D gene is TRBD1 (6 bases). Trimming removed 10 bases at V and 5 bases at J, with 19 bases between. CDR3 length: 13 amino acids. The germline V gene has CDR1 SGHRS and CDR2 YFSETQ. DNA of the CDR3: TGCGCCTGCACAACAGGGATAAAAGACGAGCAGTACTTC. Translated: CACTTGIKDEQYF.

In the case of this clonotype: This clone may be a read error of a much larger clone one base away. CDR3 sequence: CASSQFGGEETQFF. In nucleotides, the CDR3 is TGCGCCAGCAGCCAATTTGGGGGGGAAGAGACCCAGTTCTTC. The gene calls are TRBV4-1 and TRBJ2-1; TRBD2 agrees at 7 bases. CDR3 size: 14 residues. V lost 2 bases to trimming and J lost 13 bases; unmatched junction nucleotides: 11. Germline-derived CDR1 and CDR2 are MGHRA and YSYEKL.

The rearrangement uses TRBV18 and TRBJ2-3; 7 bases agree with TRBD1. The CDR3 loop spans 15 amino acids. Germline V gives CDR1 KGHSH, CDR2 LQKENI. The ends lost 1 base at V and 6 bases at J; junction bases unmatched: 7. The CDR3 region is CASSPRQGTGDTQYF. The CDR3 DNA reads as TGTGCCAGCTCACCACGACAGGGAACGGGCGATACGCAGTATTTT.

The chain combines TRBV20-1 with TRBJ1-4, with a possible D match to TRBD1 (6 bases). This CDR3 has 14 residues. Germline V lookup: CDR1 DFQATT, CDR2 SNEGSKA (reference sequence). V lost 3 bases and J lost 6, with 14 bases in between. The CDR3 DNA reads as TGCAGTGCTAGCGGGGGGCCGATTGATGAAAAACTGTTTTTT. Protein product: CSASGGPIDEKLFF.

The rearrangement uses TRBV10-2 and TRBJ1-3; D perhaps matches TRBD1 (5 bases). The CDR3 runs 14 residues. Germline-derived CDR1 and CDR2 are WSHSY and SAAADI. Between the trimmed V and J ends, which lost 6 bases and 0 bases, there was a span of 9 bases. The CDR3 spells CASRQQDSGNTIYF. CDR3 sequence (DNA): TGCGCCAGCAGGCAACAGGACTCTGGAAACACCATATATTTT.

This chain uses TRBV29-1 with TRBJ2-3; TRBD2 matches 8 bases. The V and J ends lost 3 bases and 1 base, in that order; junction bases with no gene match: 6. This CDR3 comprises 15 residues. The germline CDR1 and CDR2 sequences are SQVTM and ANQGSEA. The CDR3 region is CSVERGTRGTDTQYF. The CDR3 bases are TGCAGCGTTGAGCGTGGGACTAGGGGCACAGATACGCAGTATTTT.

This clonotype was counted a few times. The V call is TRBV29-1, the J call TRBJ2-5, with 10 nucleotides matching TRBD2. In germline, CDR1 is SQVTM, CDR2 ANQGSEA. This CDR3 has 15 amino acids. The ends lost 6 bases at V and 5 bases at J; junction bases unmatched: 12. The chain's CDR3 is CSVGSSGSRGETQYF. CDR3 sequence (DNA): TGCAGCGTCGGGTCTAGCGGGAGCCGGGGGGAGACCCAGTACTTC.

This clonotype appeared a few times. The chain has TRBV28 and TRBJ2-3, with D tentatively TRBD2 (5 bases). The CDR3 is made up of 17 amino acids. The V end was cut by 2 bases, the J end by 4 bases, with 19 bases between. Germline V gene sequence: CDR1 MDHEN, CDR2 SYDVKM. CDR3 amino acids: CASSLGGGFFTSDTQYF. CDR3 bases: TGTGCCAGCAGTTTAGGAGGCGGCTTCTTTACTTCAGATACGCAGTATTTT.

This clonotype came up a few times. The V and J genes are TRBV20-1 and TRBJ1-5; D might be TRBD1 (5 bases). Trimming took 3 bases from V and 2 from J, leaving 8 bases between them. From germline, CDR1 is DFQATT and CDR2 SNEGSKA (reference sequence). The CDR3 has 13 amino acids. CDR3 amino acids: CSARGVGNQPQHF. CDR3 nucleotide sequence: TGCAGTGCTAGGGGGGTTGGCAATCAGCCCCAGCATTTT.

As to this clonotype: A read error is possible here, since a much larger clone lies one base away. The V and J genes are TRBV3-1 and TRBJ1-2; D is possibly TRBD1 (6 bases). CDR3 length: 14 residues. V gave up 8 bases and J gave up 1 base, with 14 bases separating them. CDR1 and CDR2 from the germline V gene are LGHDT and YNNKEL (reference sequence). The CDR3 DNA reads as TGTGCCAGCGGCAACAGGGAAAGTAACTATGGCTACACCTTC. Translation gives CASGNRESNYGYTF.

For this clonotype: A much larger clone sits a single nucleotide away, making a read error possible. The chain is built from TRBV5-1 and TRBJ1-2, with D maybe TRBD1 (5 bases). V lost 9 bases and J lost 3, with 15 bases in between. The germline V gene has CDR1 SGHRS and CDR2 YFSETQ. The CDR3 consists of 13 residues. CDR3 residues: CAIAVSGDYGYTF. CDR3 DNA sequence: TGCGCCATCGCTGTGTCGGGGGACTATGGCTACACCTTC.

About this clonotype: At one of its ends the junction is not consistent with the germline gene, which may arise from a read error. Here the CDR3 reads CVSSFQGGGYTF. The CDR3 bases are TGTGTCAGCAGTTTCCAGGGGGGTGGCTACACCTTC. This chain links TRBV28 with TRBJ1-2, with TRBD1 matching 7 bases. The V gene's germline CDR1 is MDHEN and CDR2 SYDVKM. This CDR3 is built from 12 residues.

This clonotype was recorded a few times. V gene TRBV15 combines with J gene TRBJ2-7, with 8 bases lining up with TRBD2. The V and J ends lost 2 bases and 3 bases, in that order; junction bases with no gene match: 9. Germline loops: CDR1 LNHNV, CDR2 YYDKDF (reference sequence). The CDR3 is made up of 16 amino acids. The CDR3 sequence is CATSRPGRGGSYEQYF. The CDR3 nucleotides are TGTGCCACCAGCAGACCCGGCCGGGGGGGGAGCTACGAGCAGTACTTC.

A few counts support this clonotype. This rearrangement joins TRBV2 to TRBJ1-1, with D perhaps matching TRBD1 (6 bases). V lost 8 bases, J lost 4 bases, and 14 bases lay in between. This CDR3 contains 13 residues. In germline, CDR1 is SNHLY, CDR2 FYNNEI. In nucleotides, the CDR3 is TGTGCCAGCCCGACAGGAGGGAGCACTGAAGCTTTCTTT. Translated: CASPTGGSTEAFF.

This clonotype came up many times. This chain connects TRBV27 to TRBJ2-1; D is unresolved. Trimming took off 3 bases at V and 7 bases at J, with 7 bases between the two ends. CDR3 length: 12 residues. Looked up from germline, CDR1 is MNHEY and CDR2 is SMNVEV (reference sequence). In DNA form, the CDR3 reads TGTGCCAGCAGTTTGGGAAAAAATGAGCAGTTCTTC. Amino acids: CASSLGKNEQFF.

The chain recombines TRBV6-6 with TRBJ2-1; D perhaps matches TRBD1 (6 bases). Between the trimmed V and J ends, which lost 5 bases and 7 bases, there was a span of 12 bases. CDR1 is MNHNY, CDR2 SVGAGI, per germline (reference sequence). This CDR3 contains 13 residues. The CDR3 loop reads CASSTARGNEQFF. The CDR3 nucleotides read TGTGCCAGCAGTACCGCGAGGGGGAATGAGCAGTTCTTC.

The CDR3 sequence: CASSLRTGNTGNTIYF. CDR3 DNA sequence: TGCGCCAGCAGCTTGAGGACAGGGAACACCGGAAACACCATATATTTT. This chain uses TRBV5-1 with TRBJ1-3, with 8 bases identical to TRBD1. In germline, CDR1 is SGHRS, CDR2 YFSETQ. The CDR3 sequence is 16 residues long. V was clipped by 1 base and J by 4 bases; unmatched bases: 7.

Concerning this clonotype: The junction and the germline gene differ at one end; a read error may be behind it. The chain links TRBV7-3 to TRBJ2-5; 7 bases match TRBD2. CDR1 and CDR2 from the germline V gene are SGHTA and FQGTGA. There are 15 residues in the CDR3. The DNA for the CDR3 is TGTGACAGCAGCCCCCAGTTCGGGGGGCAAGAGACCCAGTACTTC. It translates to CDSSPQFGGQETQYF.

V is TRBV7-9 and J is TRBJ2-4, with D perhaps TRBD2 (5 bases). The germline V and J ends were trimmed by 3 bases and 0 bases, with 12 bases remaining between them. The CDR3 has 16 amino acids. CDR1 and CDR2 (germline): SEHNR, FQNEAQ (reference sequence). The CDR3 sequence is CASSFGRDLAKNIQYF. The CDR3 DNA sequence: TGTGCCAGCAGCTTCGGACGGGATTTAGCCAAAAACATTCAGTACTTC.

This clonotype has more than one count but fewer than ten. This rearrangement joins TRBV3-1 to TRBJ2-1; 7 nucleotides match TRBD1. The CDR3 extends over 13 amino acids. The V segment lost 4 bases and the J segment 9 bases; nucleotides outside the gene matches: 6. From germline, CDR1 is LGHDT and CDR2 YNNKEL (reference sequence). The CDR3 DNA follows: TGTGCCAGCAGCCTCCCAGGGGGTCGTGAGCAGTTCTTC. Its translation is CASSLPGGREQFF.

The rearrangement links TRBV12-3 or TRBV12-4 to TRBJ1-6; D unresolved. V lost 5 bases, J lost 9 bases, and 14 bases lay in between. CDR3 length: 14 residues. The CDR3: CASSPGLGGSPLHF. The CDR3 DNA reads TGTGCCAGCAGTCCCGGCCTGGGCGGTTCACCCCTCCACTTT.